This T cell receptor (beta chain) originates from a study of blood T cell repertoires in COVID-19. Study-level background: COVID-19 samples, acute and convalescent, were from the United States, Italy and Spain. The cDNA or gDNA used as material had been derived from T cells, B-cell-depleted T cells, or PBMCs.

Per the germline V gene, CDR1 is KGHSH and CDR2 is LQKENI. CDR3 length equals 15 residues. V was clipped by 3 bases and J by 4 bases, with 15 bases between them. Per the original data handling: The authors estimated nucleated cell counts from reference gene primer amplification. This table comes from immunoSEQ multiplex PCR, and its TCRdb copy is limited to in-frame clones, with some not included. The V and J calls and clone size come from that table; D and trimming were worked out from the DNA. The table shows over 65,000 clones, with over 75% occurring only once. The clonotype was recovered from a woman aged 55-70 years with acute or convalescent COVID-19. This rearrangement joins TRBV18 to TRBJ1-2, with D possibly being TRBD1 (6 bases). What was sequenced was peripheral blood. Here the CDR3 DNA reads TGTGCCAGCTCACCTTCGACAGGCGGGCTCTATGGCTACACCTTC. The encoded protein is CASSPSTGGLYGYTF. Supplemented by reference TRBV18 and TRBJ1-2, the full variable domain reads NAGVMQNPRHLVRRRGQEARLRCSPMKGHSHVYWYRQLPEEGLKFMVYLQKENIIDESGMPKERFSAEFPKEGPSILRIQQVVRGDSAAYFCASSPSTGGLYGYTFGSGTRLTVV.